This TCR beta chain was recovered during a study of T cell responses to AZD1222 COVID-19 vaccine. Method: immunoSEQ multiplex PCR; TCRdb's copy keeps in-frame clones and lacks some. Among approximately 80,000 clones, 80% to 90% were seen once, and the ten largest hold approximately 5.8%. The CDR3 has 13 residues. Trimming stripped 4 bases from V and 7 bases from J, with 11 bases between. Germline CDR1 is SGHRS and CDR2 is YFSETQ. The chain joins TRBV5-1 to TRBJ2-2, with D unclear. The TCR comes from an adult in good health. The specimen was peripheral blood, collected on day 0 of AZD1222 vaccination. The CDR3 loop reads CASSEDSSGELFF. CDR3 sequence (DNA): TGCGCCAGCAGCGAAGACTCTAGCGGGGAGCTGTTTTTT. Drawing the rest from reference TRBV5-1 and TRBJ2-2, the complete variable domain is KAGVTQTPRYLIKTRGQQVTLSCSPISGHRSVSWYQQTPGQGLQFLFEYFSETQRNKGNFPGRFSGRQFSNSRSEMNVSTLELGDSALYLCASSEDSSGELFFGEGSRLTVL.